Listed below are T cell receptor beta chains from one sample, sequenced in a study of T cell responses to AZD1222 COVID-19 vaccine. The assay was immunoSEQ multiplex PCR, and TCRdb's table has in-frame clones only and misses some. In the table there are around 110,000 clones, about 90% of which are singletons. This material consisted of peripheral blood, taken on day 0 of AZD1222 vaccination. The receptor source for this set is an adult in good health. CDR3s include the opening cysteine and the closing phenylalanine or tryptophan. Fields, in order: V gene, J gene, CDR3 protein.

v_gene: TRBV28
j_gene: TRBJ1-2
CDR3aa: CASSFGLRDGYTF

v_gene: TRBV30
j_gene: TRBJ1-5
CDR3aa: CARLQGGNQPQHF

v_gene: TRBV7-3
j_gene: TRBJ1-6
CDR3aa: CASSLFVPHRVGSASPLHF

v_gene: TRBV7-9
j_gene: TRBJ1-6
CDR3aa: CASSPDFSPLHF

v_gene: TRBV3-1/TRBV3-2
j_gene: TRBJ2-7
CDR3aa: CASSQTGYEQYF

v_gene: TRBV27
j_gene: TRBJ2-1
CDR3aa: CASSLGTVGRGGQFF

v_gene: TRBV9
j_gene: TRBJ1-6
CDR3aa: CASSRGDSPLHF

v_gene: TRBV7-2
j_gene: TRBJ2-2
CDR3aa: CASRAAPTSKELFF

v_gene: TRBV4-2
j_gene: TRBJ1-5
CDR3aa: CASSQDQGQGDQPQHF

v_gene: TRBV7-2
j_gene: TRBJ2-1
CDR3aa: CASSAGRARNEQFF

v_gene: TRBV11-2
j_gene: TRBJ2-1
CDR3aa: CASSPSTGRFYNEQFF

v_gene: TRBV12-3/TRBV12-4
j_gene: TRBJ2-4
CDR3aa: CASRLGQGQYF

v_gene: TRBV5-1
j_gene: TRBJ2-1
CDR3aa: CASSPPGTVSFDEQFF

v_gene: TRBV9
j_gene: TRBJ2-3
CDR3aa: CASSVVSRDTQYF

v_gene: TRBV6-1
j_gene: TRBJ2-7
CDR3aa: CASSDAMAVSYEQYF

v_gene: TRBV7-3
j_gene: TRBJ1-1
CDR3aa: CASRPGTGANTEAFF

v_gene: TRBV5-1
j_gene: TRBJ2-7
CDR3aa: CASSWTEPTYEQYF

v_gene: TRBV7-2
j_gene: TRBJ1-4
CDR3aa: CASSLGDPNEKLFF